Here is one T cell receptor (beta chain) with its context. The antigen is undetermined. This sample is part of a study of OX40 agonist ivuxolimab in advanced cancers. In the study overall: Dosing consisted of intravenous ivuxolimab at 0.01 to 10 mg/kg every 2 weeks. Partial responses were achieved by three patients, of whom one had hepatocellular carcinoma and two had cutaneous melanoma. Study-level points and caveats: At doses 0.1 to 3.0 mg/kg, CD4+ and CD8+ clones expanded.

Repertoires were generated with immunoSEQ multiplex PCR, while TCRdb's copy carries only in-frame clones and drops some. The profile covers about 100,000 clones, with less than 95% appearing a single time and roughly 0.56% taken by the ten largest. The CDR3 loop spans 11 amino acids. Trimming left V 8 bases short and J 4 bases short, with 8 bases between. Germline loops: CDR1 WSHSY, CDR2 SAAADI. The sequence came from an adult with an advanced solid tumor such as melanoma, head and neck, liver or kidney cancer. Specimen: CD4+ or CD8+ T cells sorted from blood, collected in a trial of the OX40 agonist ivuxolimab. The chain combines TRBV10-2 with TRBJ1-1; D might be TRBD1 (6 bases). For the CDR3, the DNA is TGCGCCAGCCTACAGGGCACTGAAGCTTTCTTT. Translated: CASLQGTEAFF.